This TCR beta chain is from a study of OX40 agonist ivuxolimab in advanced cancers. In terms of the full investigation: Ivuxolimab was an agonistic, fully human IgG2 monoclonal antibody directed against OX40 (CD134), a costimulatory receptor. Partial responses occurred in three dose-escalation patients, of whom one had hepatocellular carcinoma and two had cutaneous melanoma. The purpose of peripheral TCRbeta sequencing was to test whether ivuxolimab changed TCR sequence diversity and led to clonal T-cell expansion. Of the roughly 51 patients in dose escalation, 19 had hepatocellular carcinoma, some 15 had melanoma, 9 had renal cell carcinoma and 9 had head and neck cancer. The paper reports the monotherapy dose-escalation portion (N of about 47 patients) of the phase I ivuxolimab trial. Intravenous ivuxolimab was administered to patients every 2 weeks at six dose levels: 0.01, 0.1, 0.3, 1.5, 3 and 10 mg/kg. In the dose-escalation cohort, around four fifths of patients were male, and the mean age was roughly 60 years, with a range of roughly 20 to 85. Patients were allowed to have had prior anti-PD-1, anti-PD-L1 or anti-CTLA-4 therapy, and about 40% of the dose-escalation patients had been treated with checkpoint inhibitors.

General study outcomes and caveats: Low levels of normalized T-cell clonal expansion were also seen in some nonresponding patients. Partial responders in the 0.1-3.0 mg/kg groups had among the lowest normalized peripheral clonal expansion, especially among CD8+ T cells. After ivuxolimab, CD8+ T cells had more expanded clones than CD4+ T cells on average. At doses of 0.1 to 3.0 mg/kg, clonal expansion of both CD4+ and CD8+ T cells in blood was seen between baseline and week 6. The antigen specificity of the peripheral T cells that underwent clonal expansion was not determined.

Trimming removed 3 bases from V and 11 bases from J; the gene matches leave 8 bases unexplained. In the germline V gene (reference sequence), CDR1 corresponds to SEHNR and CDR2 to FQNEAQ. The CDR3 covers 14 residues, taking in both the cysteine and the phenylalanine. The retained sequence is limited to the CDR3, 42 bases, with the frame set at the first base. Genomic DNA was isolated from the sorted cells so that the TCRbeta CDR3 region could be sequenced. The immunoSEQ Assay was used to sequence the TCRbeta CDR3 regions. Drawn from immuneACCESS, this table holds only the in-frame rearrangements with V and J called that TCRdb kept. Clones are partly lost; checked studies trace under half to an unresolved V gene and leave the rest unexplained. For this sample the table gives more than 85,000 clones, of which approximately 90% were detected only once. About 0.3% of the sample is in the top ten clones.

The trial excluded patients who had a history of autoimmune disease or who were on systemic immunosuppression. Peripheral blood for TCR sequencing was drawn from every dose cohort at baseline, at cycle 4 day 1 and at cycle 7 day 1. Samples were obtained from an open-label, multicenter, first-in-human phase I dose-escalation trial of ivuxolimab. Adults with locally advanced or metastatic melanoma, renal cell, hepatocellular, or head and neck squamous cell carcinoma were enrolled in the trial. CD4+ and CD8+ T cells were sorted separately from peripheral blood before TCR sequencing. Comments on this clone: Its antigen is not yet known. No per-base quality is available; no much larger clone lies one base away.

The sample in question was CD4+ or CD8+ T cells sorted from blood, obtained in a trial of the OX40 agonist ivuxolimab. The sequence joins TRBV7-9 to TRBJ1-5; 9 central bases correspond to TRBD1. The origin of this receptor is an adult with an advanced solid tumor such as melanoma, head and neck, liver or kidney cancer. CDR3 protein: CASSLGQGFGAQHF. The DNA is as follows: TGTGCCAGCAGCTTGGGACAGGGCTTCGGGGCCCAGCATTTT.